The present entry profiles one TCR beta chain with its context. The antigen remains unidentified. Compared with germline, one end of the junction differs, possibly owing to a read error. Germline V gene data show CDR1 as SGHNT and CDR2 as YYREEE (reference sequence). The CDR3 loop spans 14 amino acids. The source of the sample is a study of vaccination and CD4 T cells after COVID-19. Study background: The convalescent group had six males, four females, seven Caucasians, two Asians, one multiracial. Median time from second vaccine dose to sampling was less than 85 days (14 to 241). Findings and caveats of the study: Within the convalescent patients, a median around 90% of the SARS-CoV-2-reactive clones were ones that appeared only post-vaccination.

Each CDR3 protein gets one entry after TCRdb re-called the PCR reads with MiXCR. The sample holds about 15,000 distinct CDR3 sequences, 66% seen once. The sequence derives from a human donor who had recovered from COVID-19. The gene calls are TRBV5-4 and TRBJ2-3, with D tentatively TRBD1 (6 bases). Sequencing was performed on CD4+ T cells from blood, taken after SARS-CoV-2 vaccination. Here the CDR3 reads CVSSLDRTTDTQYF. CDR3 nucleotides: TGTGTCAGCAGCTTAGACAGGACCACAGATACGCAGTATTTT.